This entry lists 3 T cell receptor beta chains sequenced from one sample in a study of molecular identifiers for immune sequencing clone quantification. TCRdb redid the calling of the PCR reads with MiXCR, one entry per CDR3 protein. Of around 480,000 distinct CDR3 sequences in the sample, about 25% were seen once. Material for sequencing was naive CD8+ T cells from blood, with Jurkat cell RNA spiked in. Stated subset: FACS-sorted CD8+CD4-CCR7+CD45RA+ naive T cells. Source of these receptors: a human donor in good health. Some libraries in this study had Jurkat cell RNA spiked in.

This clonotype was counted many times. The chain is built from TRBV13 and TRBJ2-3; TRBD2 matches at 13 bases. CDR3 length: 16 amino acids. Germline CDR1 is PRHDT and CDR2 is FYEKMQ (reference sequence). With 5 bases clipped from V and 7 bases from J, the junction kept 9 bases outside the gene matches. CDR3 amino acids: CASSPTGLAGTYTQYF. In nucleotides, the CDR3 is TGTGCCAGCAGCCCAACGGGACTAGCGGGGACTTATACGCAGTATTTT. Full variable domain (outside the CDR3, taken from reference TRBV13 and TRBJ2-3): AAGVIQSPRHLIKEKRETATLKCYPIPRHDTVYWYQQGPGQDPQFLISFYEKMQSDKGSIPDRFSAQQFSDYHSELNMSSLELGDSALYFCASSPTGLAGTYTQYFGPGTRLTVL.

As regards this clonotype: One base away lies a much larger clone, so this may be a sequencing read error. The V gene is TRBV7-9, the J gene TRBJ2-5, with D perhaps matching TRBD2 (5 bases). Germline V gene lookup returns CDR1 SEHNR and CDR2 FQNEAQ (reference sequence). This CDR3 has 14 amino acids. CDR3: CASSHSGLQETRYF. Written as DNA, the CDR3 is TGTGCCAGCAGCCACTCCGGACTTCAAGAGACCCGGTACTTC.

V is TRBV29-1 and J is TRBJ2-7; D is perhaps TRBD1 (6 bases). V was trimmed by 0 bases and J by 3 bases, leaving 15 bases between them. The CDR3 runs 15 residues. In germline, CDR1 is SQVTM, CDR2 ANQGSEA. This CDR3 reads CSVEDGRTENYEQYF. The DNA of the CDR3 is TGCAGCGTTGAAGATGGAAGGACAGAAAACTACGAGCAGTACTTC.